This T cell receptor (beta chain) was captured by sequencing in a study of T-cell memory formation after mild COVID-19. Trimming cost V 4 bases and J 6 bases, with 12 bases left between them. The germline V gene has CDR1 MNHEY and CDR2 SVGEGT. This CDR3 has 13 amino acids. In its sample, this clonotype was seen many times. TCRdb recomputed calls from the 5' RACE reads with MiXCR, one row per CDR3 protein. Of around 200,000 distinct CDR3 sequences in the sample, 15% to 20% were seen once. Material: PBMCs or a T cell subset sorted from them (not recorded which). The sequence came from a man aged 18-30 years who had mild COVID-19 (a few samples of this study predate the infection). Cell type and time point are not known. The chain carries TRBV6-2 or TRBV6-3 and TRBJ1-2; D not certain. The chain's CDR3 is CASSSSGGNGYTF. The CDR3 nucleotides read TGTGCCAGCAGTTCGTCGGGCGGTAATGGCTACACCTTC.